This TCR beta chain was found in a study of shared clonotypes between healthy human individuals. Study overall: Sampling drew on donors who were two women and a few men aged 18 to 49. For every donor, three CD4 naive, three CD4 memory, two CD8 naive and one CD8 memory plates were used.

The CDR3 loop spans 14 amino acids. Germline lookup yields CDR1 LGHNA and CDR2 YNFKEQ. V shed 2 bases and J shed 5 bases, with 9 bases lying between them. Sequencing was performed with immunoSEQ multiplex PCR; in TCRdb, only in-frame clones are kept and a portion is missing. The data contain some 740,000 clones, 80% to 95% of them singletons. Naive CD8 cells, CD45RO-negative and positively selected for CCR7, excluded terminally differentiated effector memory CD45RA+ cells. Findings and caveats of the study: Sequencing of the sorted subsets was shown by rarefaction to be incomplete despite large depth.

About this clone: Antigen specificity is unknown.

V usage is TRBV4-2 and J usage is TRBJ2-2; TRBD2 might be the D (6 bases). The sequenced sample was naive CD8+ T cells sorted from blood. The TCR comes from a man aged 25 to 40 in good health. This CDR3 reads CASSQRLGTGELFF. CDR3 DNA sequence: TGTGCCAGCAGCCAACGACTAGGAACCGGGGAGCTGTTTTTT.